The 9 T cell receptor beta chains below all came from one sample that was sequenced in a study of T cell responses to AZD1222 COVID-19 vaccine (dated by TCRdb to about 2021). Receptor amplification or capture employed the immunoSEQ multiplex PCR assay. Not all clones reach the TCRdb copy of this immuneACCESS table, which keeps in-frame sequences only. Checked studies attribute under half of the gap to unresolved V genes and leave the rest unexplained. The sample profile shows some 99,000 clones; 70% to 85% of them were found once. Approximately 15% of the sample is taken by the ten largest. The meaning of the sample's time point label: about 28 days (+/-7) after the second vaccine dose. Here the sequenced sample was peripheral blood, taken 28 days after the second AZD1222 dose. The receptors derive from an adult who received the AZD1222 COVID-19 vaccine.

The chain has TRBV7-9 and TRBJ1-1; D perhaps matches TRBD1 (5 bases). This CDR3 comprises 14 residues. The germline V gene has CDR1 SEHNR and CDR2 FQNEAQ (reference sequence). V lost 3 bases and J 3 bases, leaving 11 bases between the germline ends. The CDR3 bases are TGTGCCAGCAGCTTCGGGCAGGGAGACACTGAAGCTTTCTTT. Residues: CASSFGQGDTEAFF.

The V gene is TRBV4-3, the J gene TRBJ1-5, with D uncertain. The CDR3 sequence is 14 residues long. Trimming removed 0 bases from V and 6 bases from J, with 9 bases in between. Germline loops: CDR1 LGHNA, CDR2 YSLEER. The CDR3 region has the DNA TGCGCCAGCAGCCAAGATCGGTTCAGTCAGCCCCAGCATTTT. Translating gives CASSQDRFSQPQHF.

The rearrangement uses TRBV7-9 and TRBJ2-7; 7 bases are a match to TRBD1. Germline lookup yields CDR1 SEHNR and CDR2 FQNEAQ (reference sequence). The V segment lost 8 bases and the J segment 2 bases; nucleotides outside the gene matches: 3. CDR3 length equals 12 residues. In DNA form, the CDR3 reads TGTGCCAGCCGGGGACAGACCTACGAGCAGTACTTC. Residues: CASRGQTYEQYF.

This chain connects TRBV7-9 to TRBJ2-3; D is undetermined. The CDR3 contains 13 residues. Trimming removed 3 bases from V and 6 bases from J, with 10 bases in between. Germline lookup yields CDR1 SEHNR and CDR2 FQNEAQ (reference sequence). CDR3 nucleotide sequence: TGTGCCAGCAGCTTTAGTTCGGTGGATACGCAGTATTTT. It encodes CASSFSSVDTQYF.

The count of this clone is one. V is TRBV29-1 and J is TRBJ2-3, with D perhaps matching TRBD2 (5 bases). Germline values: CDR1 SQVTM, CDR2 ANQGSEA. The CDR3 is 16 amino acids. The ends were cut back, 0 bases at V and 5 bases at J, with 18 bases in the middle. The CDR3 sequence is CSVEEPGIVAGDTQYF. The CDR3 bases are TGCAGCGTTGAAGAACCGGGGATAGTTGCCGGAGATACGCAGTATTTT.

CDR3 amino acids: CASSYMATNEKLFF. CDR3 DNA sequence: TGTGCCAGCAGTTACATGGCAACTAATGAAAAACTGTTTTTT. The chain uses TRBV6-5 and TRBJ1-4; the D is unclear. Germline V lookup: CDR1 MNHEY, CDR2 SVGAGI. The V gene lost 2 bases and the J gene lost 0 bases, with 4 bases spanning the gap. CDR3 length: 14 amino acids.

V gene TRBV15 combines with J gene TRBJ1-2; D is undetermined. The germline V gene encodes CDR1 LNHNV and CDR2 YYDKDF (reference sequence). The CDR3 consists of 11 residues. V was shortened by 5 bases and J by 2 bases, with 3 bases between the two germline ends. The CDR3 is CATSGNYGYTF. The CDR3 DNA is TGTGCCACCAGCGGCAACTATGGCTACACCTTC.

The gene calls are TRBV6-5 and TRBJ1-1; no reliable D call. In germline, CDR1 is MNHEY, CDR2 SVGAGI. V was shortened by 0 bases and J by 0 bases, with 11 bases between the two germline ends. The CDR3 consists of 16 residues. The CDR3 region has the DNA TGTGCCAGCAGTTACTCGAGGAGGTCGGTGAACACTGAAGCTTTCTTT. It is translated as CASSYSRRSVNTEAFF.

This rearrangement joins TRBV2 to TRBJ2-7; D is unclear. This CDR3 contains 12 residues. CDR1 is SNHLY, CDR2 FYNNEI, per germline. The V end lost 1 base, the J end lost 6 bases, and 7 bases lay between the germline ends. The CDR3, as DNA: TGTGCCAGCAGTGAAGTGGGCGTCGAGCAGTACTTC. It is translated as CASSEVGVEQYF.